This TCR beta chain came from a study of PD-L1 blockade in urothelial cancer. Trimming at V came to 3 bases and at J to 6 bases, leaving 16 bases not matched to a gene. The CDR3 runs 18 residues. The germline CDR1 and CDR2 sequences are LNHDA and SQIVND (reference sequence). Documented time point: pretreatment peripheral blood. Sampling of each patient yielded between 1 and 8 specimens, collected pretreatment and on-treatment. Here immunoSEQ multiplex PCR was the method, and the copy in TCRdb shows in-frame clones only, minus some. The table records 60,000 or so clones, 85% to 90% of them present only once.

The origin of this receptor is a man between 65 and 85 years old with urothelial cancer. The gene calls are TRBV19 and TRBJ2-1, with 8 bases that match TRBD2. The sequencing used PBMCs, collected around atezolizumab (anti-PD-L1) treatment. DNA for the CDR3: TGTGCCAGTAGTATCGGCCTAGCGGGCCATACCTACGTCAATGAGCAGTTCTTC. Its translation: CASSIGLAGHTYVNEQFF.